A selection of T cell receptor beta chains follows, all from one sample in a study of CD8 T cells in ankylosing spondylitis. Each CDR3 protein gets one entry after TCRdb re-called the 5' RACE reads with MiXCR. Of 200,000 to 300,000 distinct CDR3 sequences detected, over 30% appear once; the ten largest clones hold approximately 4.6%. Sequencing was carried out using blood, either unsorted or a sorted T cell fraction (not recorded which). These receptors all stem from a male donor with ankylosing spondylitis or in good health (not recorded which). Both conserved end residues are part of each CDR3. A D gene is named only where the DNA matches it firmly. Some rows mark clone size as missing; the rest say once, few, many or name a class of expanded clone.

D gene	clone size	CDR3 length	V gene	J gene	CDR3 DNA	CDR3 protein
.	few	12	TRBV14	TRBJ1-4	TGTGCCAGCAGCGGTCTAAGGGGGAAACTGTTTTTT	CASSGLRGKLFF
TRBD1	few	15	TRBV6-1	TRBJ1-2	TGTGCCAGCAGTCCCCGGACAGGGACCAACTATGGCTACACCTTC	CASSPRTGTNYGYTF
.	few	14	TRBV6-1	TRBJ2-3	TGTGCCAGCAGATCTGGCCAAAATGTTTATACGCAGTATTTT	CASRSGQNVYTQYF
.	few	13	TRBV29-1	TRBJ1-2	TGCAGCGTTGACTGGGGTGCGGGCTATGGCTACACCTTC	CSVDWGAGYGYTF
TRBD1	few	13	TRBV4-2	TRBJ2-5	TGTGCCAGCAGCGACAGGGCGGCGGAGACCCAGTACTTC	CASSDRAAETQYF
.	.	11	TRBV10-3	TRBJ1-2	TGTGCCATCCGGTTGAACTATGGCTACACCTTC	CAIRLNYGYTF
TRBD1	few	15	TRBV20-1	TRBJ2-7	TGCAGTGCTAGGGACTTACAGGGGGCGTTCTACGAGCAGTACTTC	CSARDLQGAFYEQYF
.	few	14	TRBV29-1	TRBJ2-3	TGCAGCGTTGTATTGGGGGCCCCCACAGATACGCAGTATTTT	CSVVLGAPTDTQYF
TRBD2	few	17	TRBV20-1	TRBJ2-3	TGCAGTGCTAGACCCGGACTAGCGGGGGGTAGCACAGATACGCAGTATTTT	CSARPGLAGGSTDTQYF
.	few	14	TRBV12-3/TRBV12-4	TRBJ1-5	TGTGCCAGCAGTTTCGGATATAGCAATCAGCCCCAGCATTTT	CASSFGYSNQPQHF
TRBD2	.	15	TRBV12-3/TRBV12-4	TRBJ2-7	TGTGCCAGCAGACTCCTTAGCGGGGGGGCCTACGTGCAGTACTTC	CASRLLSGGAYVQYF
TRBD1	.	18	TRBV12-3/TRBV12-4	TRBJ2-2	TGTACCAGCAGCGCGAAGGGCCGACAGGGGATGTGGGCCGGGGAGCTGTTTTTT	CTSSAKGRQGMWAGELFF
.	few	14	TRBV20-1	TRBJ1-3	TGCAGTGCTAGAGGTGGGGGGGCTGGAAACACCATATATTTT	CSARGGGAGNTIYF
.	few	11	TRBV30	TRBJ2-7	TGTGCCGTGGGACAAACCTACGAGCAGTACTTC	CAVGQTYEQYF
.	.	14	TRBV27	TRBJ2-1	TGTGCCAGCAGTTTATCGAGGGCAGTCAATGAGCAGTTCTTC	CASSLSRAVNEQFF
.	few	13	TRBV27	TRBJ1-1	TGTGCCAGCAGTTTAATCAGGGAAACTGAAGCTTTCTTT	CASSLIRETEAFF
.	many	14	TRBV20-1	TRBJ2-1	TGCAGTGCTAGAGATTCGAGGATGGAAGGGCTGGTGATCTTC	CSARDSRMEGLVIF
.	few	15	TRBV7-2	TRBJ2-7	TGTGCCAGCAGCTTAGCGGGCGGGGTTGGTAACGAGCAGTACTTC	CASSLAGGVGNEQYF
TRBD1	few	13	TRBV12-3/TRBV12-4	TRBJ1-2	TGTGCCAGCAGTTTTAAGGGACAGCGAATCTACACCTTC	CASSFKGQRIYTF
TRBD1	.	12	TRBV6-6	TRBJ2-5	TGTGCAGCAGGGACAGACCAAGAGACCCAGTACTTC	CAAGTDQETQYF
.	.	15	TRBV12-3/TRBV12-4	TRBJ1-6	TGTGCCAGCAGTTTACAGGGAAAAAATAATTCACCCCTCCACTTT	CASSLQGKNNSPLHF
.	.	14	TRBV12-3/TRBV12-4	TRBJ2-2	TGTGCCAGCAGCTCCTGGATGAACACCGGGGAGCTGTTTTTT	CASSSWMNTGELFF
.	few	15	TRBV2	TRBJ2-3	TGTGCCAGCAGTCACGCGGACGGCTCCACAGATACGCAGTATTTT	CASSHADGSTDTQYF
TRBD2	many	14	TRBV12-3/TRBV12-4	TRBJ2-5	TGTGCCAGCAGTTTAGGGACTAGCGGGGAGACCCAGTACTTC	CASSLGTSGETQYF
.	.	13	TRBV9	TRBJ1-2	TGTGCCAGCAGCGTAGATCAGGGAGGTGGCTACACCTTC	CASSVDQGGGYTF
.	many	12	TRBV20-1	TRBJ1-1	TGCAGTGCTAGTACATGGGCCGAAGGAGCTTTCTTT	CSASTWAEGAFF
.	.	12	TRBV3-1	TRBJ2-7	TGTGCCAGCAGCCGACTCTCATACGAGCAGTACTTC	CASSRLSYEQYF
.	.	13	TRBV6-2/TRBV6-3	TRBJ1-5	TGTGCCAGCAGGCGGGGTAGCAATCAGCCCCAGCATTTT	CASRRGSNQPQHF
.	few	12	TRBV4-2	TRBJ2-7	TGTGCCAGCAGCCAAGGCCCCCGCGAGCAGTACTTC	CASSQGPREQYF
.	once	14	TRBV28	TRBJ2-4	TGTGCCAGCACTCGAACGGGACAACAAAACATTCAGTACTTC	CASTRTGQQNIQYF
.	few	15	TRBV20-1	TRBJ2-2	TGCAGTGCTAGACCACAGGGATCCAACACCGGGGAGCTGTTTTTT	CSARPQGSNTGELFF
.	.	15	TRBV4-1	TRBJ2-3	TGCGCCAGCAGCCAAGTCACTAGTCAAGCTGATACGCAGTATTTT	CASSQVTSQADTQYF
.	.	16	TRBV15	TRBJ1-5	TGTGCCACCAGCAGAGATTGGGGGCGGATCAATCAGCCCCAGCATTTT	CATSRDWGRINQPQHF
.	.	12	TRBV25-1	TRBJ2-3	TGTGCCAGCAGTCAAAGCCGCGATACGCAGTATTTT	CASSQSRDTQYF
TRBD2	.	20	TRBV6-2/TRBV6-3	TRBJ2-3	TGTGCCAGCAGTTTCACGATTCCGACTAGCGGGGGTCATAGCACAGATACGCAGTATTTT	CASSFTIPTSGGHSTDTQYF
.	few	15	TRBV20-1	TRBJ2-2	TGCAGTGCCAAGGGCCAACCCGGGGAGGCCGGGGAGCTGTTTTTT	CSAKGQPGEAGELFF
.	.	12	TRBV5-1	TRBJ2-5	TGCGCCAGCAGCGCATCCGAGGGGACCCAGTACTTC	CASSASEGTQYF
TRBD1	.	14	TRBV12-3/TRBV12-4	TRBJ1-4	TGTGCCAGCAGACCAACAGGGGTTAATGAAAAACTGTTTTTT	CASRPTGVNEKLFF
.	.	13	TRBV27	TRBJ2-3	TGTGCCAGCAGAACGGAATCCACAGATACGCAGTATTTT	CASRTESTDTQYF
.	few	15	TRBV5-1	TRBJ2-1	TGCGCCAGCAGCTTGGACGGGAGCTCCTACAATGAGCAGTTCTTC	CASSLDGSSYNEQFF
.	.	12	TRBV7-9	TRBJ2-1	TGTGCCAGCAGCCTTCTGTTGCCTGAGCAGTTCTTC	CASSLLLPEQFF
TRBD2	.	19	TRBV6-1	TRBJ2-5	TGTGCCAGCGACAGTTACTGGCCACCTAGCGGGGCCTTCCAAGAGACCCAGTACTTC	CASDSYWPPSGAFQETQYF
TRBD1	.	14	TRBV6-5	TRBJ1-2	TGTGCCAGCAGTTACAGACAGGGATTTAATGGCTACACCTTC	CASSYRQGFNGYTF
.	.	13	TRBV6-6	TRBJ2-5	TGTGCCGGGGGGGCCAGCGGGGTTGCGACCCAGTACTTC	CAGGASGVATQYF
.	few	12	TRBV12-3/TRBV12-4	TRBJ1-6	TGTGCCAGCAGTTTAACCCCTGGACCCCTCCACTTT	CASSLTPGPLHF
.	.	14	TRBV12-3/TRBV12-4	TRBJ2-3	TGTGCCCGCAGTTTGTGGAGGCCCACAGATACGCAGTATTTT	CARSLWRPTDTQYF
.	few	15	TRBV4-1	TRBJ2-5	TGCGCCAGCAGCCAAGTATGGACTCACCAAGAGACCCAGTACTTC	CASSQVWTHQETQYF
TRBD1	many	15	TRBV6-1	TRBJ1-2	TGTGCCAGCAAAACCGGGACAGCTACCTCGTATGGCTACACCTTC	CASKTGTATSYGYTF